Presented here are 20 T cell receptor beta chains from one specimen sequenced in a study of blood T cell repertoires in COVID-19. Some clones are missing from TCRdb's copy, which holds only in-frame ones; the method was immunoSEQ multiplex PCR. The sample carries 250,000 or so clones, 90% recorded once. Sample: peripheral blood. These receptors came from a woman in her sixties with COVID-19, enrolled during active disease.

The CDR3 sequence is CATLPGGSTEAFF. CDR3 coding DNA: TGTGCAACCCTTCCCGGCGGTTCCACTGAAGCTTTCTTT. The chain couples TRBV3-1 (or the pseudogene TRBV3-2) to TRBJ1-1; no clear D gene. The CDR3 sequence is 13 residues long. Germline CDR1 LGHDT, CDR2 YNNKEL (reference sequence).

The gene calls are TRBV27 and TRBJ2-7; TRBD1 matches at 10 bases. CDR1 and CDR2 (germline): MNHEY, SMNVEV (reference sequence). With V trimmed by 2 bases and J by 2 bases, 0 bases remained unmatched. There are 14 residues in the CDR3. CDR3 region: CASSLGQGAYEQYF. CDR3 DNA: TGTGCCAGCAGTTTAGGACAGGGGGCCTACGAGCAGTACTTC.

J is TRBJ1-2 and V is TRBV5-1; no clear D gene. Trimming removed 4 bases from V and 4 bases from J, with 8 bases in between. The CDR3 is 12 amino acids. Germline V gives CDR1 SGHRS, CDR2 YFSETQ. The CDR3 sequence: CASSRSFYGYTF. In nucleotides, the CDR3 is TGCGCCAGCAGCCGGTCGTTCTATGGCTACACCTTC.

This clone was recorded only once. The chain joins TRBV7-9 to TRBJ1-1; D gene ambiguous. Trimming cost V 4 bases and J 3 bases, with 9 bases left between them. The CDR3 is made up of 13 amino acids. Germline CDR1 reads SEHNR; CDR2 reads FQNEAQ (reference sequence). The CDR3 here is CASSSPQDTEAFF. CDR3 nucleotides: TGTGCCAGCAGCTCACCTCAGGACACTGAAGCTTTCTTT.

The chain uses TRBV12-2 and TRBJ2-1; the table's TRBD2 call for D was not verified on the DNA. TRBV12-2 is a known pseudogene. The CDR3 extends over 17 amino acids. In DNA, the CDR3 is TGTGCAAGTCGCCCGCGAGGGACTAGCGGGGGATACAATGAGCAGTTCTTC. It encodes CASRPRGTSGGYNEQFF.

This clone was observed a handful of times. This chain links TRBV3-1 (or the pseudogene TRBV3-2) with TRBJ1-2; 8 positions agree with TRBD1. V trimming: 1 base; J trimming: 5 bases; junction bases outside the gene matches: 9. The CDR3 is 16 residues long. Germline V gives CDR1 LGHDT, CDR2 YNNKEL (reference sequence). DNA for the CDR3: TGTGCCAGCAGCCAAGGTCTAAGGACAGGGCCTTATGGCTACACCTTC. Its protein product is CASSQGLRTGPYGYTF.

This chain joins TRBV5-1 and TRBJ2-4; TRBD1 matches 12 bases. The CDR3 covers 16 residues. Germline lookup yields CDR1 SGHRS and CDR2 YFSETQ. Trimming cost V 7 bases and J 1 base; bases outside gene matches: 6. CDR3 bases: TGCGCCAGCGGGGGACAGGGGGCGCTGGCCAAAAACATTCAGTACTTC. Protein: CASGGQGALAKNIQYF.

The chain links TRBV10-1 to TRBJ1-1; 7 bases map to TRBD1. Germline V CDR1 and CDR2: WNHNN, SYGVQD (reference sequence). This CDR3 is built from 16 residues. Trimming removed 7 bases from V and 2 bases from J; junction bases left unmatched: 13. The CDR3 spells CASMEGIRDRNTEAFF. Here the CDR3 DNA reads TGCGCCAGCATGGAGGGAATCCGGGACAGAAACACTGAAGCTTTCTTT.

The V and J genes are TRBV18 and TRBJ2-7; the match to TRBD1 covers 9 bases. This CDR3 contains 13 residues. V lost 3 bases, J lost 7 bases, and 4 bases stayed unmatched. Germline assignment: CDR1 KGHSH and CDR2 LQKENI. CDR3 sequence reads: CASSPGQGLEQYF. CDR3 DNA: TGTGCCAGCTCACCTGGACAGGGGCTGGAGCAGTACTTC.

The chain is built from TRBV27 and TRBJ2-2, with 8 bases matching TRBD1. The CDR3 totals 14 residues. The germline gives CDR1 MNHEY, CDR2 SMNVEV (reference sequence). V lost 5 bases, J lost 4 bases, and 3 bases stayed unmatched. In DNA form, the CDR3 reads TGTGCCAGCAGTCGTCAGGGGGCCACCGGGGAGCTGTTTTTT. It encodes CASSRQGATGELFF.

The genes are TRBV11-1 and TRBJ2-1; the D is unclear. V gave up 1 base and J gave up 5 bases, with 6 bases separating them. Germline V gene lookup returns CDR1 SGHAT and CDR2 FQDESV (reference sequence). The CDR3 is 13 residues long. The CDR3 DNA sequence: TGTGCCAGCAGCTTAGGACTTGACAATGAGCAGTTCTTC. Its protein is CASSLGLDNEQFF.

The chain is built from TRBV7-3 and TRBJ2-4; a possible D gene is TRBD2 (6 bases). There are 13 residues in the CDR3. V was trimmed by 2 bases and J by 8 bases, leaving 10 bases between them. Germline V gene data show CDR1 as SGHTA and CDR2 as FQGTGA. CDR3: CASSLGGADIQYF. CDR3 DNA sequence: TGTGCCAGCAGCTTAGGCGGGGCGGACATTCAGTACTTC. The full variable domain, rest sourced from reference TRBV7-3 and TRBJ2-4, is GAGVSQTPSNKVTEKGKYVELRCDPISGHTALYWYRQSLGQGPEFLIYFQGTGAADDSGLPNDRFFAVRPEGSVSTLKIQRTERGDSAVYLCASSLGGADIQYFGAGTRLSVL.

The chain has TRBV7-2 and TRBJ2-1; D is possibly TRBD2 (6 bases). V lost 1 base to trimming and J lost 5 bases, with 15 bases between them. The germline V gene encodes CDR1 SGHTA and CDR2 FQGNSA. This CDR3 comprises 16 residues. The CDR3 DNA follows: TGTGCCAGCAGCTTAGTTTGGAGGGGACGCGACAATGAGCAGTTCTTC. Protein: CASSLVWRGRDNEQFF.

CDR3 sequence: CSVEGQILGYTF. Here the CDR3 DNA reads TGCAGCGTTGAGGGGCAGATCCTAGGCTACACCTTC. V is TRBV29-1 and J is TRBJ1-2; a weak D match, TRBD1 (5 bases). The CDR3 contains 12 residues. V lost 3 bases and J 8 bases, leaving 13 bases between the germline ends. Germline-derived CDR1 and CDR2 are SQVTM and ANQGSEA. The variable domain in full, completed from reference TRBV29-1 and TRBJ1-2, reads SAVISQKPSRDICQRGTSLTIQCQVDSQVTMMFWYRQQPGQSLTLIATANQGSEATYESGFVIDKFPISRPNLTFSTLTVSNMSPEDSSIYLCSVEGQILGYTFGSGTRLTVV.

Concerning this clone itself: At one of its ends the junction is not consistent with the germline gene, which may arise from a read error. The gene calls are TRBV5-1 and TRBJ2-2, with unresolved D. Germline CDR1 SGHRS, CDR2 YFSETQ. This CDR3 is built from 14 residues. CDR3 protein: CASSSTVNTGELFF. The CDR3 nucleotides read TGCGCCAGCAGCTCCACAGTTAACACGGGGGAGCTGTTTTTT.

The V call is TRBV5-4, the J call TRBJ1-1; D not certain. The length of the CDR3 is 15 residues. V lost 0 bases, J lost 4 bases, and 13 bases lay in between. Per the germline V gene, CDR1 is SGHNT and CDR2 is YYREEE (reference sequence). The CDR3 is CASSLGGLLGTEAFF. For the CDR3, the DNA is TGTGCCAGCAGCTTGGGAGGGTTGCTTGGCACTGAAGCTTTCTTT.

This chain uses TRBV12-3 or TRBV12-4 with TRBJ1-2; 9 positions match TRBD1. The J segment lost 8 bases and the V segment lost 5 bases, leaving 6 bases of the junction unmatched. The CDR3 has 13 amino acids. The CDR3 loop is CASSGTGSGGYTF. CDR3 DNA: TGTGCCAGCAGTGGGACAGGGTCTGGCGGCTACACCTTC.

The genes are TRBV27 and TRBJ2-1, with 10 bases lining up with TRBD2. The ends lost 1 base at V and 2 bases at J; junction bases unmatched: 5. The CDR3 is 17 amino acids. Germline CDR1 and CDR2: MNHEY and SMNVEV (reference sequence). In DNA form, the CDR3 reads TGTGCCAGCAGTTTATATCCTAGCGGGGGCCCCTACAATGAGCAGTTCTTC. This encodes CASSLYPSGGPYNEQFF.

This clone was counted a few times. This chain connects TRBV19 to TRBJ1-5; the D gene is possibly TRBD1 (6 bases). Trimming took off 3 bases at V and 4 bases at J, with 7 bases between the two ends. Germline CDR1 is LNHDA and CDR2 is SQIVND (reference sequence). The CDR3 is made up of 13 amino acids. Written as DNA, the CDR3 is TGTGCCAGTAGTATCACAGGGAATCAGCCCCAGCATTTT. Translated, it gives CASSITGNQPQHF.

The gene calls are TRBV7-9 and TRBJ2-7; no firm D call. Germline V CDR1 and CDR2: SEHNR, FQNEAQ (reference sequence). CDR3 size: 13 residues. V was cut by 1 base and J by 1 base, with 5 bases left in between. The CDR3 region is CASSLVLSYEQYF. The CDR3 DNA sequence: TGTGCCAGCAGCTTAGTCCTTTCCTACGAGCAGTACTTC.